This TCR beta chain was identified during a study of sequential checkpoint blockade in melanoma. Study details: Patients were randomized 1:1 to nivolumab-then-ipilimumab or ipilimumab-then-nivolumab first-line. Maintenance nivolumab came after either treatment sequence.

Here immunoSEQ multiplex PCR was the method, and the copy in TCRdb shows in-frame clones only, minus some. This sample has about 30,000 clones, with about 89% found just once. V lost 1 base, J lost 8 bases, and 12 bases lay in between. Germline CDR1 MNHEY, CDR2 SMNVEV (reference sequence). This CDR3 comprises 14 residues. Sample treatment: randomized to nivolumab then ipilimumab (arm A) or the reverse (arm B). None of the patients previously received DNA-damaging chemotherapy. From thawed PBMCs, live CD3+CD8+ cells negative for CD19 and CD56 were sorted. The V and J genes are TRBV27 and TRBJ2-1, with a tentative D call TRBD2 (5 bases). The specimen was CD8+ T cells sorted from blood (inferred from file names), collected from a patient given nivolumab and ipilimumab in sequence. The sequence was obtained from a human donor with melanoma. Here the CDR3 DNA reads TGTGCCAGCAGTTTATTCTCCGGACTCTATGAGCAGTTCTTC. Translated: CASSLFSGLYEQFF.